This TCR beta chain is from a study of post-analysis software for immune sequencing data. Study details: The study covered relapsing-remitting, secondary progressive and progressive-relapsing courses of multiple sclerosis. Overall study results and limits: Relative to controls, patients with multiple sclerosis showed significantly lower normalized Chao1 diversity. Roughly 5 TRBV segments occurring more often in patients than controls included TRBV5-6, TRBV5-1 and TRBV20-1.

Points on this clonotype: Its antigen is unidentified.

V was shortened by 3 bases and J by 4 bases, with 7 bases between the two germline ends. The CDR3 runs to 12 residues. Germline V gene data show CDR1 as MDHEN and CDR2 as SYDVKM. The library was made from cDNA and included unique molecular identifiers. One entry per CDR3 protein, called by TCRdb with MiXCR from the PCR reads. The sample has 650,000 to 900,000 distinct CDR3 sequences, about 43% seen once. Sequences were obtained from blood. The chain couples TRBV28 to TRBJ2-7; the D is unclear. This receptor was taken from a girl aged 10 to 17 with multiple sclerosis. The CDR3 sequence is CASSFFNYEQYF. Written as DNA, the CDR3 is TGTGCCAGCAGTTTCTTTAATTACGAGCAGTACTTC.